Below, 10 T cell receptor beta chains from the same sample are listed, as sequenced in a study of neurological immune-mediated disorders. TCRdb used MiXCR to reprocess the 5' RACE reads, holding one entry per CDR3 protein. The repertoire has some 50,000 distinct CDR3 sequences, roughly a quarter of them found once; the top ten carry around a quarter. Input material: PBMCs. All receptors derive from a woman aged 65 to 85 in good health.

In its sample, this clonotype was seen many times. The chain employs TRBV5-1 and TRBJ2-1; D is uncertain. V was pared by 6 bases and J by 4 bases, with 17 bases between. Germline V gene lookup returns CDR1 SGHRS and CDR2 YFSETQ. This CDR3 region has 15 residues. The CDR3 loop reads CASTLRPGRYNEQFF. The CDR3, as DNA: TGCGCCAGCACCTTAAGGCCTGGACGGTACAATGAGCAGTTCTTC.

This chain uses TRBV10-3 with TRBJ2-3, with D tentatively TRBD1 or TRBD2 (5 bases each). Between the trimmed V and J ends, which lost 4 bases and 5 bases, there was a span of 13 bases. This CDR3 has 14 amino acids. Germline-derived CDR1 and CDR2 are ENHRY and SYGVKD. The chain's CDR3 is CAISVEGSKDTQYF. The DNA of the CDR3 is TGTGCCATCAGTGTTGAGGGGTCAAAAGATACGCAGTATTTT.

This clonotype was recorded at least ten times. The chain employs TRBV15 and TRBJ2-1; D remains unclear. V was pared by 1 base and J by 8 bases, with 6 bases between. The CDR3 totals 12 residues. The germline V gene has CDR1 LNHNV and CDR2 YYDKDF (reference sequence). The CDR3 here is CATSRVWDEQFF. The CDR3 coding sequence is TGTGCCACCAGCAGAGTTTGGGATGAGCAGTTCTTC.

This clonotype was seen many times. The chain recombines TRBV27 with TRBJ2-7; tentatively, D is TRBD1 or TRBD2 (6 bases each). The CDR3 consists of 12 residues. V was trimmed by 3 bases and J by 6 bases, leaving 9 bases between them. Looked up from germline, CDR1 is MNHEY and CDR2 is SMNVEV (reference sequence). CDR3 sequence: CASSFRGGEQYF. The CDR3 DNA sequence: TGTGCCAGCAGTTTCAGGGGAGGCGAGCAGTACTTC.

This clonotype was counted ten times or more. The chain links TRBV5-1 to TRBJ2-4, with unresolved D. This CDR3 is 13 amino acids long. From germline, CDR1 is SGHRS and CDR2 YFSETQ. Deletions cut 0 bases from V and 5 bases from J, with 6 bases between. In DNA form, the CDR3 reads TGCGCCAGCAGCTTGGTTCAGCAAAACATTCAGTACTTC. It codes for CASSLVQQNIQYF.

This clonotype was counted many times. The chain couples TRBV20-1 to TRBJ2-3; D not resolved. V was cut by 3 bases and J by 3 bases, with 10 bases left in between. Looked up from germline, CDR1 is DFQATT and CDR2 is SNEGSKA (reference sequence). The CDR3 has 13 amino acids. The DNA of the CDR3 is TGCAGTGCTAGGAGGCTGGCGACAGATACGCAGTATTTT. As protein: CSARRLATDTQYF.

This clonotype was counted at least ten times. The chain combines TRBV11-2 with TRBJ2-3, with 13 bases that match TRBD2. This CDR3 region has 18 residues. Germline CDR1 is SGHAT and CDR2 is FQNNGV. J lost 4 bases, V lost 5 bases, and 12 bases had no gene match. Written as DNA, the CDR3 is TGTGCCAGCAGCCGCTCCTACGGGACTAGCGGGAACCCAGATACGCAGTATTTT. It specifies CASSRSYGTSGNPDTQYF.

DNA for the CDR3: TGTGCCTGGAGTTCGTTTGGGGGTACCTACGAGCAGTACTTC. Protein product: CAWSSFGGTYEQYF. The chain carries TRBV30 and TRBJ2-7; tentatively, D is TRBD1 or TRBD2 (5 bases each). Germline CDR1 is GTSNPN and CDR2 is SVGIG (reference sequence). This CDR3 spans 14 amino acids. The V end lost 2 bases, the J end lost 2 bases, and 13 bases lay between the germline ends.

This clonotype was recorded many times. This chain uses TRBV5-1 with TRBJ2-7; D is unclear. The germline V and J ends were trimmed by 5 bases and 3 bases, with 6 bases remaining between them. This CDR3 has 11 residues. From germline, CDR1 is SGHRS and CDR2 YFSETQ. As DNA, the CDR3 is TGCGCCAGCAGTATTGGCTACGAGCAGTACTTC. Its translation: CASSIGYEQYF.

This chain joins TRBV12-3 or TRBV12-4 and TRBJ1-2; no definite D call. The CDR3 runs 10 residues. V lost 4 bases to trimming and J lost 7 bases, with 4 bases between them. The CDR3 bases are TGTGCCAGCAGTTCCCCTGGCTACACCTTC. Protein product: CASSSPGYTF.